Sequencing of this TCR beta chain was carried out in a study of blood T cells in healthy people across ages. Next came a second PCR, run for roughly 6 to 11 cycles, which used a sample-barcoded 5' primer along with a J-beta primer mix. Via MiXCR, TCRdb re-called the 5' RACE reads, giving one row per CDR3 protein. There are more than 900,000 distinct CDR3 sequences in the sample; approximately 25% occur only once, and approximately 0.75% lies in the top ten. This clonotype was recorded many times. This sample was shared with a second study, whose subject was T cells of mothers and their children.

What was sequenced was blood. The source of this sequence is a girl aged 2 to 9 in good health.

The chain's CDR3 is CASSTGTSAYNEQFF. The CDR3, as DNA: TGTGCCAGCTCAACCGGGACTAGCGCCTACAATGAGCAGTTCTTC. This chain uses TRBV18 with TRBJ2-1; 10 positions agree with TRBD2. The CDR3 extends over 15 amino acids. Germline-derived CDR1 and CDR2 are KGHSH and LQKENI. V gave up 5 bases and J gave up 2 bases; unmatched junction bases: 3.